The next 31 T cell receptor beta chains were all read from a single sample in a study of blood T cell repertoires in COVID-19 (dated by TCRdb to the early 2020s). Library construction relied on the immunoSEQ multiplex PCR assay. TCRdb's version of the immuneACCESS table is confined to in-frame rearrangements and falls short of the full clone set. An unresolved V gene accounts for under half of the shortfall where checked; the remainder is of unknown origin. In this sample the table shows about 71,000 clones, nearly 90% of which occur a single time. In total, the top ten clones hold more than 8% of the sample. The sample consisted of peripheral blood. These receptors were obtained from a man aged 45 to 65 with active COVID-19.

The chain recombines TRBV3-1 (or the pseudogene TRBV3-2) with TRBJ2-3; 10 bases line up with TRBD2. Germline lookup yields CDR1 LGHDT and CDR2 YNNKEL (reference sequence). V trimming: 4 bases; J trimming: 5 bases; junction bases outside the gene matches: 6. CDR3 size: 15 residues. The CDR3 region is CASSLLAGVRDTQYF. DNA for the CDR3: TGTGCCAGCAGCCTTCTAGCGGGGGTGAGAGATACGCAGTATTTT.

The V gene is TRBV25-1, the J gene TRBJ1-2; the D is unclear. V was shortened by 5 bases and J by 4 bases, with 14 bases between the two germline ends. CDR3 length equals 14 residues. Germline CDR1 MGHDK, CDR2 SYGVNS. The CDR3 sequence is CASSQAGSIYGYTF. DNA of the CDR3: TGTGCCAGCAGTCAGGCGGGATCCATCTATGGCTACACCTTC.

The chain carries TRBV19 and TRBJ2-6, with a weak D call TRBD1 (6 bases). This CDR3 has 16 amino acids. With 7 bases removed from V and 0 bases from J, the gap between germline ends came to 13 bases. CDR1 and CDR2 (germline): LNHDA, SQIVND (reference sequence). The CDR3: CASISGAFSGANVLTF. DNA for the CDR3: TGTGCCAGTATTTCAGGGGCCTTCTCTGGGGCCAACGTCCTGACTTTC.

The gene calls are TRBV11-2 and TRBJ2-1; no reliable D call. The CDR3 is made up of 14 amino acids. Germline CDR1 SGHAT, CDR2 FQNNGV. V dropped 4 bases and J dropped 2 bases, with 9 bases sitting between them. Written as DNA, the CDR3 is TGTGCCAGCAGCTCGACCCGGGCCTACAATGAGCAGTTCTTC. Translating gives CASSSTRAYNEQFF.

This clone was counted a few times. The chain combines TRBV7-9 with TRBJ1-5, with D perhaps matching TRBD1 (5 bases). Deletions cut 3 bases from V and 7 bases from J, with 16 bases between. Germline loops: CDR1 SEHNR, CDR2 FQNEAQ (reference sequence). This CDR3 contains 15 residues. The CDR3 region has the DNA TGTGCCAGCAGCTTGGGTACAGGACGTAGCCAGCCCCAGCATTTT. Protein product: CASSLGTGRSQPQHF.

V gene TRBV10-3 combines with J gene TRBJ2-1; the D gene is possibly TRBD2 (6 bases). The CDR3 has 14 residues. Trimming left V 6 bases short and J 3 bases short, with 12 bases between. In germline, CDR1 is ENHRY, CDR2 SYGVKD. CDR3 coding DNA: TGTGCCATCAGATCTCCGGGACTCTACAATGAGCAGTTCTTC. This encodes CAIRSPGLYNEQFF.

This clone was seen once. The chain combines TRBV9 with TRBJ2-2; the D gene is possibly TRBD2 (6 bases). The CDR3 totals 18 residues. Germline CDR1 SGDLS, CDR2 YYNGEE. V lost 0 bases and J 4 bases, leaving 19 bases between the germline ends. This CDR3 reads CASSVVSGRGRATGELFF. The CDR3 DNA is TGTGCCAGCAGCGTAGTGTCAGGGCGGGGAAGGGCCACCGGGGAGCTGTTTTTT.

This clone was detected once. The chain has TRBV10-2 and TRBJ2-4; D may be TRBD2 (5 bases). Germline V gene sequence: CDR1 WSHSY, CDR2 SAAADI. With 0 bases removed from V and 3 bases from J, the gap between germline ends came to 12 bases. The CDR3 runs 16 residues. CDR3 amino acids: CASSESNGEHKNIQYF. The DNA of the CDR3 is TGCGCCAGCAGTGAGTCGAACGGGGAGCACAAAAACATTCAGTACTTC.

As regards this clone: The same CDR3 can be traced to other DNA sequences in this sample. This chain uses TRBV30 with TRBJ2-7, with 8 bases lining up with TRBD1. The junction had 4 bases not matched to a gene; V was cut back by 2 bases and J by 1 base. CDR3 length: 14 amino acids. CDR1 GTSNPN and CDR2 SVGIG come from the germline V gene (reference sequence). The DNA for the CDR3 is TGTGCCTGGAGTACCGGGACAGGTTCCTACGAGCAGTACTTC. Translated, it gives CAWSTGTGSYEQYF.

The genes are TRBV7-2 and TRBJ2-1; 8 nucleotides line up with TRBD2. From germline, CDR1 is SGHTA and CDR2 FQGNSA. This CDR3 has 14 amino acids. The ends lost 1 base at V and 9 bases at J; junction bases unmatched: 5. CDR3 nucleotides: TGTGCCAGCAGCTTAGACGGGGGGGCGGGTGAGCAGTTCTTC. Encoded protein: CASSLDGGAGEQFF.

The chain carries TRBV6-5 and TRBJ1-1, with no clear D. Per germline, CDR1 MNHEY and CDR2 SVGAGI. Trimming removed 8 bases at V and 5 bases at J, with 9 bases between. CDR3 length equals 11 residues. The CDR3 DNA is TGTGCCAGCCGACGGGGTACTGAAGCTTTCTTT. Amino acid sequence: CASRRGTEAFF.

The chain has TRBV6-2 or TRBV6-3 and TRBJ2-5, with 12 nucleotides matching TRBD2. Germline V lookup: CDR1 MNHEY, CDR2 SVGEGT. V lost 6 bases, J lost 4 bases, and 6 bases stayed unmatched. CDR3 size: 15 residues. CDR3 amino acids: CASSRPTSGGETQYF. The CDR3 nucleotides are TGTGCCAGCAGCCGCCCGACTAGCGGGGGAGAGACCCAGTACTTC.

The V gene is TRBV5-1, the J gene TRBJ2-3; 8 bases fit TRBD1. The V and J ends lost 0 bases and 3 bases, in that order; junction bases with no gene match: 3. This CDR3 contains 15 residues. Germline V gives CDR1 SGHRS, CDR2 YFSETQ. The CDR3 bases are TGCGCCAGCAGCTTGGGGACAGGGAAAACAGATACGCAGTATTTT. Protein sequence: CASSLGTGKTDTQYF.

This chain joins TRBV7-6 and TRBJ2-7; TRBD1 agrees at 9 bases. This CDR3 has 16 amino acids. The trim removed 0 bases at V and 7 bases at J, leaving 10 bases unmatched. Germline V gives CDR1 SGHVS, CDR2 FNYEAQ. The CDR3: CASSLAPTGGAGEQYF. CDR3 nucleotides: TGTGCCAGCAGCTTAGCCCCAACAGGGGGCGCGGGGGAGCAGTACTTC. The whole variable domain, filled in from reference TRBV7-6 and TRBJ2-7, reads GAGVSQSPRYKVTKRGQDVALRCDPISGHVSLYWYRQALGQGPEFLTYFNYEAQQDKSGLPNDRFSAERPEGSISTLTIQRTEQRDSAMYRCASSLAPTGGAGEQYFGPGTRLTVT.

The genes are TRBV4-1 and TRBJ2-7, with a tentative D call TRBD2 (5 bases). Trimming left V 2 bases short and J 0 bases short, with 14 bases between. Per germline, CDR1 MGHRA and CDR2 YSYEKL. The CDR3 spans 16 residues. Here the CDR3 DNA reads TGCGCCAGCAGCCAATTGCTAGCCGGGCCCTCCTACGAGCAGTACTTC. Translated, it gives CASSQLLAGPSYEQYF.

The chain's CDR3 is CASSLLYGEPQHF. CDR3 bases: TGCGCCAGCAGCTTGCTGTACGGGGAGCCCCAGCATTTT. This chain uses TRBV5-1 with TRBJ1-5, with D uncertain. Germline V gene data show CDR1 as SGHRS and CDR2 as YFSETQ. The ends were cut back, 1 base at V and 8 bases at J, with 10 bases in the middle. The CDR3 covers 13 residues.

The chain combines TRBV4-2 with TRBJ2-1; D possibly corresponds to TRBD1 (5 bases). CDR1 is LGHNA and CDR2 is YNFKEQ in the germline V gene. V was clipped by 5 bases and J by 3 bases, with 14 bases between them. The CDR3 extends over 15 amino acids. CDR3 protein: CASSEQATDYNEQFF. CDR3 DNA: TGTGCCAGCAGCGAACAGGCTACCGACTACAATGAGCAGTTCTTC.

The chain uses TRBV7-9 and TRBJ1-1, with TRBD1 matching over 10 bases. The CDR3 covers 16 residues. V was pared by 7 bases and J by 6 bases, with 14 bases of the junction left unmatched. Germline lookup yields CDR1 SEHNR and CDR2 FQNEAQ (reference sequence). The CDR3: CASIEQPGQGRAEAFF. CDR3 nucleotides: TGTGCCAGCATCGAACAGCCGGGACAGGGGAGGGCTGAAGCTTTCTTT. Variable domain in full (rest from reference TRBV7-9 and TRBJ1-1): DTGVSQNPRHKITKRGQNVTFRCDPISEHNRLYWYRQTLGQGPEFLTYFQNEAQLEKSRLLSDRFSAERPKGSFSTLEIQRTEQGDSAMYLCASIEQPGQGRAEAFFGQGTRLTVV.

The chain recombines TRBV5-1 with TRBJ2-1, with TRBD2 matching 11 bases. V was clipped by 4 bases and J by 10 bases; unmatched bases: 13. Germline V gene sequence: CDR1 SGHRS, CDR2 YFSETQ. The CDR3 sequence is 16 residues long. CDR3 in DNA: TGCGCCAGCAGCCCTTATAGCGGGGGGGCGGTTCGAGAGCAGTTCTTC. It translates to CASSPYSGGAVREQFF.

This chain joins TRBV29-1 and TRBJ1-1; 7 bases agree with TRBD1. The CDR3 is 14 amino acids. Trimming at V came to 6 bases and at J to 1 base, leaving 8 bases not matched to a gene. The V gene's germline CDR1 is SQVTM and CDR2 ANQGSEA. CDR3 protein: CSVKDRAGNTEAFF. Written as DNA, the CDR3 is TGCAGCGTAAAAGACAGGGCCGGGAACACTGAAGCTTTCTTT. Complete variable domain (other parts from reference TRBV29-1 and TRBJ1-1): SAVISQKPSRDICQRGTSLTIQCQVDSQVTMMFWYRQQPGQSLTLIATANQGSEATYESGFVIDKFPISRPNLTFSTLTVSNMSPEDSSIYLCSVKDRAGNTEAFFGQGTRLTVV.

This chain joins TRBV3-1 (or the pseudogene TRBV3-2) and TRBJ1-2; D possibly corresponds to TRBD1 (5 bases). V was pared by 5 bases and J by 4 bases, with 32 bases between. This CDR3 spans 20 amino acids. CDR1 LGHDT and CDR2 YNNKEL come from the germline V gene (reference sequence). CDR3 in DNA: TGTGCCAGCAGCTTTCATCCAGGCCGGACACCCCCCTTACTATTCTATGGCTACACCTTC. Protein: CASSFHPGRTPPLLFYGYTF.

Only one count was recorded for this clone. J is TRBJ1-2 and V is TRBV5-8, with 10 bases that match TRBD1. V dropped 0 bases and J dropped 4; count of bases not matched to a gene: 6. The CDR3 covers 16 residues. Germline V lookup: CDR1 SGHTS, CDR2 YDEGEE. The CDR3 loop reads CASSLAGTGDVYGYTF. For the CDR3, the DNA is TGTGCCAGCAGCTTGGCTGGGACAGGGGATGTCTATGGCTACACCTTC.

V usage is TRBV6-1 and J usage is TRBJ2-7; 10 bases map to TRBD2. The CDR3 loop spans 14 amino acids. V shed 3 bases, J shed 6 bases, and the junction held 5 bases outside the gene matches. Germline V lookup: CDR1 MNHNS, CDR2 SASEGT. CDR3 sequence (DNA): TGTGCCAGCAGTGAGCTAGCGGGGGCCCTCGAGCAGTACTTC. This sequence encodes CASSELAGALEQYF.

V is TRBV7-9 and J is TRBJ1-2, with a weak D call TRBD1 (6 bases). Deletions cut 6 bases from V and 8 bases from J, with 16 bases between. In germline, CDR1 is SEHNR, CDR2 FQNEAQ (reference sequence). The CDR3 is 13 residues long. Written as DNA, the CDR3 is TGTGCCAGCAGTCGCACACAGGGATTCGGCTACACCTTC. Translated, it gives CASSRTQGFGYTF.

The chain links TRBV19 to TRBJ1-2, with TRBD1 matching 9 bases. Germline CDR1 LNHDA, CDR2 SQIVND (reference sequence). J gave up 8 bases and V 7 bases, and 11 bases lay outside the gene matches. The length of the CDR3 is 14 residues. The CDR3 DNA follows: TGTGCCAGTAATACCGGACAGGGGCAGTGGGGCTACACCTTC. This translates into CASNTGQGQWGYTF.

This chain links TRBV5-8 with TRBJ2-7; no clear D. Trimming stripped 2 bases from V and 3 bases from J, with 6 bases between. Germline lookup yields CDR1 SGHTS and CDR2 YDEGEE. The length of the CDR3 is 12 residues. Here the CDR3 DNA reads TGTGCCAGCAGCTTTAATTTCTACGAGCAGTACTTC. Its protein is CASSFNFYEQYF.

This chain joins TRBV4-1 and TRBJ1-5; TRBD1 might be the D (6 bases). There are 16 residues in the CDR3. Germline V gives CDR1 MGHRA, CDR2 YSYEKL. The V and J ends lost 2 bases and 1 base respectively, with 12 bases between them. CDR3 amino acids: CASSQKTGLSNQPQHF. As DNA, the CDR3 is TGCGCCAGCAGCCAAAAAACAGGGTTGAGCAATCAGCCCCAGCATTTT.

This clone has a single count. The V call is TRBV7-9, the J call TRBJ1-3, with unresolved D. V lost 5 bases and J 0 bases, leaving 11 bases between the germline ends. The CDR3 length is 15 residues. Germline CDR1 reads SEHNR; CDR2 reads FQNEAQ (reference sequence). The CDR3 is CASSHGRDSGNTIYF. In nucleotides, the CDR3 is TGTGCCAGCAGCCACGGACGGGACTCTGGAAACACCATATATTTT.

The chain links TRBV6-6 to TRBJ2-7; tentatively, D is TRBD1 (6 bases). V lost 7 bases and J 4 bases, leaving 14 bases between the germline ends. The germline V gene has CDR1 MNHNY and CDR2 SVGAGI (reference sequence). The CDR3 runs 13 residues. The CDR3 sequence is CASNTGPFYEQYF. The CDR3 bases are TGTGCCAGCAATACAGGGCCCTTTTACGAGCAGTACTTC.

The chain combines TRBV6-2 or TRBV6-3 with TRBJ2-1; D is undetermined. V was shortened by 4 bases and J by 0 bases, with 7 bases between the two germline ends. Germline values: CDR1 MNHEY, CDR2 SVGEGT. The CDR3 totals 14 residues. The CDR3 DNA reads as TGTGCCAGCAGTTCGGAGAGCTCCTACAATGAGCAGTTCTTC. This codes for CASSSESSYNEQFF.

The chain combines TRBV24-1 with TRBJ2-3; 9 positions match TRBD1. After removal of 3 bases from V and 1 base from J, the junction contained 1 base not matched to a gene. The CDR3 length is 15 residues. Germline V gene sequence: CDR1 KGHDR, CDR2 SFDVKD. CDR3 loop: CATSDRQGGTDTQYF. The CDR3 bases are TGTGCCACCAGTGATCGACAGGGGGGCACAGATACGCAGTATTTT.